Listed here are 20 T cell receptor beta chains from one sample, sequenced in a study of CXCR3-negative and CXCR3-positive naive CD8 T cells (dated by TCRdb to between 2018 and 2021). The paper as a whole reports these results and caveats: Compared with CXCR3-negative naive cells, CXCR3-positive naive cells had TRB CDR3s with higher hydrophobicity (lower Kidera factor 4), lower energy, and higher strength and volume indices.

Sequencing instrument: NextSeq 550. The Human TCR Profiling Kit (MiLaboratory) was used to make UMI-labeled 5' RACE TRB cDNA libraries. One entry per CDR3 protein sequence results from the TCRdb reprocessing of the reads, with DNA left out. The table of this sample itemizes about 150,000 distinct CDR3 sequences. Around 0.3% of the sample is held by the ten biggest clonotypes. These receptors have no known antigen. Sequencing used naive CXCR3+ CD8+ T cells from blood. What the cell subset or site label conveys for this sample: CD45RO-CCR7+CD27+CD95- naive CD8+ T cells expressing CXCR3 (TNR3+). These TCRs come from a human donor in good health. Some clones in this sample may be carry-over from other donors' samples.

This CDR3 is CSPLAGVFYNEQFF. V gene TRBV20-1 combines with J gene TRBJ2-1; absent DNA, TCRdb's TRBD2 call cannot be checked. Germline-derived CDR1 and CDR2 are DFQATT and SNEGSKA (reference sequence). This CDR3 spans 14 amino acids.

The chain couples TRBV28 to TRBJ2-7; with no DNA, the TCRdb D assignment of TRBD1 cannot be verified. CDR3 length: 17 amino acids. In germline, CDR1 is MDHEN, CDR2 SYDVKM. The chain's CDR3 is CASSFWDGTGGQDEQYF.

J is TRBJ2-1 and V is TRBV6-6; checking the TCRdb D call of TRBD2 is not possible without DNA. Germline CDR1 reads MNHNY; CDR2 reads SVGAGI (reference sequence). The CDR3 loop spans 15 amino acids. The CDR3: CASSYLAGGYNEQFF.

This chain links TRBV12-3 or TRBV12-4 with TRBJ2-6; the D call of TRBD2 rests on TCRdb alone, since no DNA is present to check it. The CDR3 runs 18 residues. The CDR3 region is CASSPGLAGGSGANVLTF.

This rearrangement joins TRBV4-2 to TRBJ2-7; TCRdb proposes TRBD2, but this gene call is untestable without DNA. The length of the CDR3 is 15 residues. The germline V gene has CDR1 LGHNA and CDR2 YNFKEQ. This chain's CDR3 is CASSQDPQGGYEQYF.

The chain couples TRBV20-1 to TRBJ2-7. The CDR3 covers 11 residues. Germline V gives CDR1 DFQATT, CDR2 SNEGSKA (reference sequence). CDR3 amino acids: CSAEERLEQYF.

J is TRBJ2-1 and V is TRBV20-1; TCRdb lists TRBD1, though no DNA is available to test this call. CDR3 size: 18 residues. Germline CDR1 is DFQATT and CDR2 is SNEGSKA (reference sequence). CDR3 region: CSARERLGGGSSYNEQFF.

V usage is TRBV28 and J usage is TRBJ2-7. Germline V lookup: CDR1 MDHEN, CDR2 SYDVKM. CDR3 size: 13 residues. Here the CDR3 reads CASNLTPSYEQYF.

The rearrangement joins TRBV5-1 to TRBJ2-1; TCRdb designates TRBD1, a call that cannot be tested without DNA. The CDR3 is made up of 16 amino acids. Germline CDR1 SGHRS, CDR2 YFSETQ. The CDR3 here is CASSSPRGGGYNEQFF.

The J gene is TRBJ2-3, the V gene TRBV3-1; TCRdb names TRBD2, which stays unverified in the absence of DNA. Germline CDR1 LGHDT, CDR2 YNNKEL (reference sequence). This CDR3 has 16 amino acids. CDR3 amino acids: CASSQDPRAGLNTQYF.

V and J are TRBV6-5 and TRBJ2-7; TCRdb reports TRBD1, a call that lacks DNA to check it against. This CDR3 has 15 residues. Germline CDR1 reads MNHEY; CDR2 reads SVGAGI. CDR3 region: CASSYGDRGAYEQYF.

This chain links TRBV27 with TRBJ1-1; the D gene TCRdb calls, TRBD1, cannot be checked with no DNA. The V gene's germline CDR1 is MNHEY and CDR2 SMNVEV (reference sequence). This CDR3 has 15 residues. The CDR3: CASSLSIGGVTEAFF.

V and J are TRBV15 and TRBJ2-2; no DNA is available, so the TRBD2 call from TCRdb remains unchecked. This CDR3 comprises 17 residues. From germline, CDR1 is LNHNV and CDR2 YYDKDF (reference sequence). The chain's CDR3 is CATSNPERGASTGELFF. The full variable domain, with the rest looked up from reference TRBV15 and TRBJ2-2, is DAMVIQNPRYQVTQFGKPVTLSCSQTLNHNVMYWYQQKSSQAPKLLFHYYDKDFNNEADTPDNFQSRRPNTSFCFLDIRSPGLGDTAMYLCATSNPERGASTGELFFGEGSRLTVL.

The CDR3 loop reads CASSLDPAYEQYF. The rearrangement uses TRBV5-1 and TRBJ2-7. This CDR3 spans 13 amino acids. Germline V gene data show CDR1 as SGHRS and CDR2 as YFSETQ.

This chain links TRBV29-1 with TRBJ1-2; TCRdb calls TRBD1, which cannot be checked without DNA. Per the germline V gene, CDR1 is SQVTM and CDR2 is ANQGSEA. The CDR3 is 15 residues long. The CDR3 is CSVEGGRDRVYGYTF. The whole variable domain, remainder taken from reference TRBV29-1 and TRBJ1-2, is SAVISQKPSRDICQRGTSLTIQCQVDSQVTMMFWYRQQPGQSLTLIATANQGSEATYESGFVIDKFPISRPNLTFSTLTVSNMSPEDSSIYLCSVEGGRDRVYGYTFGSGTRLTVV.

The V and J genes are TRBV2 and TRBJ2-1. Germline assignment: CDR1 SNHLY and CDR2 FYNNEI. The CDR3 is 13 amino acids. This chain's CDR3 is CASSEETYNEQFF.

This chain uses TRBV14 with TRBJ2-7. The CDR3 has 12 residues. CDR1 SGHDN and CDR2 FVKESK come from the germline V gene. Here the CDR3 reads CASSQVWYEQYF.

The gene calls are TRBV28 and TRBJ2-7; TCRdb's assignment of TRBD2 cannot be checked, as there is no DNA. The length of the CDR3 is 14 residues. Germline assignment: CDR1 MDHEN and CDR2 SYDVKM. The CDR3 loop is CASSSRGSPYEQYF. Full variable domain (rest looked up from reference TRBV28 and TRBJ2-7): DVKVTQSSRYLVKRTGEKVFLECVQDMDHENMFWYRQDPGLGLRLIYFSYDVKMKEKGDIPEGYSVSREKKERFSLILESASTNQTSMYLCASSSRGSPYEQYFGPGTRLTVT.

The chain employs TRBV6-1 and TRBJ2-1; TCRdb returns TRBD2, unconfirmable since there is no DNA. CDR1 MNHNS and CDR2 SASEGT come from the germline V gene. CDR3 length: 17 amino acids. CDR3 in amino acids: CASSELTTGPSWHEQFF.

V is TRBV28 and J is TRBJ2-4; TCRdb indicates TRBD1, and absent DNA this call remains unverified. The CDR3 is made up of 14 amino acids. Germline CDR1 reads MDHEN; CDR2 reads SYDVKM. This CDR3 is CASSLWTEKNIQYF. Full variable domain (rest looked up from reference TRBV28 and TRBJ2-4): DVKVTQSSRYLVKRTGEKVFLECVQDMDHENMFWYRQDPGLGLRLIYFSYDVKMKEKGDIPEGYSVSREKKERFSLILESASTNQTSMYLCASSLWTEKNIQYFGAGTRLSVL.